This T cell receptor beta chain emerged from a study of blood T cell repertoires in COVID-19. The wider study: Sites in the United States, Italy and Spain provided acute and convalescent COVID-19 samples. PBMCs, B-cell-depleted T cells, or T cells were the source of the cDNA or gDNA that made up the material.

Sequenced by immunoSEQ multiplex PCR; TCRdb stores in-frame clones only, minus some. This repertoire shows approximately 450,000 clones, more than 80% found once; its top ten account for 1% to 1.3%. The study counted Cohort 3 donors as recovered given two negative PCRs, clearance, or symptom resolution. The germline CDR1 and CDR2 sequences are LNHDA and SQIVND (reference sequence). CDR3 length: 15 amino acids. V dropped 8 bases and J dropped 0 bases, with 17 bases sitting between them. J is TRBJ2-7 and V is TRBV19; tentatively, D is TRBD1 (6 bases). Sequencing input: PBMCs or T cells enriched from blood (not recorded which). The source of this sequence is a man between 25 and 39 years old who had recovered from COVID-19. The CDR3 DNA sequence: TGTGCCAGTGCTATCCAGGGGAGATTCTCCTACGAGCAGTACTTC. This translates into CASAIQGRFSYEQYF.